The T cell receptor (beta chain) under discussion was sequenced for a study of response to subunit inactivated influenza vaccine. Study-wide results and limits: The authors suggested that every seasonal influenza vaccination recruits few new T cells.

For this clonotype: What it binds is unknown. Relative to the germline gene, one junction end is altered; a read error may explain this.

TCRdb redid the calling of the RT-PCR reads with MiXCR, one entry per CDR3 protein. The sample contains about 570,000 distinct CDR3 sequences, about 11% of which appear only once. The length of the CDR3 is 14 residues. Germline values: CDR1 LNHDA, CDR2 SQIVND (reference sequence). The origin of this receptor is a man aged 45 to 65 who received an inactivated influenza vaccine. The material sequenced was PBMCs from blood, taken on the day of vaccination. This sequence joins TRBV19 and TRBJ1-5; a weak D match, TRBD1 (6 bases). The DNA of the CDR3 is TGTGCCAGTAGTAGGGACAATTACAATCGGCCCCAGCATTTT. Amino acid sequence: CASSRDNYNRPQHF.